What follows describes a single TCR beta chain. The germline V gene has CDR1 MNHEY and CDR2 SVGAGI. CDR3 length: 14 residues. With 6 bases removed from V and 3 bases from J, the gap between germline ends came to 14 bases. The data originate from a study of blood T cell repertoires in COVID-19. Whole-study context: T cells, B-cell-depleted T cells, or PBMCs supplied cDNA or gDNA.

Sequencing was performed with immunoSEQ multiplex PCR; in TCRdb, only in-frame clones are kept and a portion is missing. This sample has around 86,000 clones, with around 80% found just once. The sequence was collected from a woman older than 75 with acute or convalescent COVID-19. This chain uses TRBV6-5 with TRBJ1-2; D is undetermined. Sequenced input: peripheral blood. The CDR3 DNA reads as TGTGCCAGCAGGGGCAGAGGGAGCTACTATGGCTACACCTTC. It specifies CASRGRGSYYGYTF.